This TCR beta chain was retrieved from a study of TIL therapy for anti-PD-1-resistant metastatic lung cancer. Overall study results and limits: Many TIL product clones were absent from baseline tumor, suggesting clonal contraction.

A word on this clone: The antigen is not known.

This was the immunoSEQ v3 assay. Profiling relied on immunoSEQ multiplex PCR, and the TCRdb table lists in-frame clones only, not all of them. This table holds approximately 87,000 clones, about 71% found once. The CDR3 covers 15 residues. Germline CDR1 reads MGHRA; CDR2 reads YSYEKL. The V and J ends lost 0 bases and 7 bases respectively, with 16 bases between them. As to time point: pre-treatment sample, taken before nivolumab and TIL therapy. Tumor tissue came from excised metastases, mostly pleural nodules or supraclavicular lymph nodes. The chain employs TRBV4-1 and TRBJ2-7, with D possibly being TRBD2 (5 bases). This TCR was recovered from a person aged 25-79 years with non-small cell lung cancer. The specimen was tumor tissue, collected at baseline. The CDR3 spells CASSQDPSREREQYF. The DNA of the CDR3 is TGCGCCAGCAGCCAAGACCCCAGCCGGGAACGGGAGCAGTACTTC.